The 3 T cell receptor beta chains given below trace back to one sample, sequenced in a study of cytomegalovirus exposure and HLA in healthy donors. This PCR relied on a set of 60 Vbeta primers and 13 Jbeta primers. Profiled with immunoSEQ multiplex PCR; TCRdb holds only in-frame clones, not every one. The sample shows over 150,000 clones, 60% to 85% of them seen only once. Sequencing was done on a sample of PBMCs. All receptors come from a woman aged 50 to 60 in good health and CMV-seropositive.

The chain recombines TRBV9 with TRBJ2-4, with TRBD1 identical over 7 bases. The CDR3 has 14 amino acids. The J segment lost 8 bases and the V segment lost 0 bases, leaving 5 bases of the junction unmatched. Germline V CDR1 and CDR2: SGDLS, YYNGEE. The CDR3 spells CASSVVGQGDIQYF. The CDR3, as DNA: TGTGCCAGCAGCGTAGTAGGGCAGGGGGACATTCAGTACTTC.

The rearrangement joins TRBV6-6 to TRBJ2-7; 7 nucleotides agree with TRBD1. The CDR3 is 16 amino acids. V lost 4 bases, J lost 5 bases, and 14 bases stayed unmatched. Per the germline V gene, CDR1 is MNHNY and CDR2 is SVGAGI (reference sequence). This chain's CDR3 is CASSSRQGESFNEQYF. As DNA, the CDR3 is TGTGCCAGCAGTTCTCGACAGGGCGAGTCGTTCAACGAGCAGTACTTC.

This rearrangement joins TRBV29-1 to TRBJ1-2, with a weak D call TRBD1 (5 bases). Trimming stripped 0 bases from V and 0 bases from J, with 11 bases between. Germline CDR1 is SQVTM and CDR2 is ANQGSEA. The CDR3 is 15 amino acids. DNA of the CDR3: TGCAGCGTTGAAGACAGGGCTCTTGCTAACTATGGCTACACCTTC. Protein product: CSVEDRALANYGYTF.